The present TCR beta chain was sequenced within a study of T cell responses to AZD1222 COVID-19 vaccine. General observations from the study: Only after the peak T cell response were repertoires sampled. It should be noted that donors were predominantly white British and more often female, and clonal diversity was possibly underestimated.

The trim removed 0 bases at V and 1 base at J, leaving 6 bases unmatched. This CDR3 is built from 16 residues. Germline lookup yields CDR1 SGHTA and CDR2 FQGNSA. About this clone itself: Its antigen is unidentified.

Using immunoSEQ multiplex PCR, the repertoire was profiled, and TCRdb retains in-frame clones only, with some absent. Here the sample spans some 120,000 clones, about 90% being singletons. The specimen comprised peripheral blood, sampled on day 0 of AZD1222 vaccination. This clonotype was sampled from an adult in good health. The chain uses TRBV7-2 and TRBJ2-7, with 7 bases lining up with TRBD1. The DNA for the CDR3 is TGTGCCAGCAGCTTAGCTGGGACAGTTATTTCCTACGAGCAGTACTTC. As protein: CASSLAGTVISYEQYF.